These 14 T cell receptor beta chains originate from one sample sequenced in a study of T-cell memory formation after mild COVID-19. TCRdb analysed the 5' RACE reads with MiXCR anew, one entry per CDR3 protein. Of about 290,000 distinct CDR3 sequences in the sample, approximately 16% are singletons; the top ten hold roughly a fifth. The sequencing input was PBMCs or a T cell subset sorted from them (not recorded which). Every receptor here comes from a man between 18 and 29 years old who had mild COVID-19 (a few samples of this study predate the infection). Cell type and time point are not known.

The sample holds a few counts of this clonotype. The chain joins TRBV28 to TRBJ1-5, with D uncertain. This CDR3 contains 16 residues. Trimming stripped 9 bases from V and 0 bases from J, with 18 bases between. Per the germline V gene, CDR1 is MDHEN and CDR2 is SYDVKM. This CDR3 reads CASQEARIYSNQPQHF. CDR3 nucleotide sequence: TGTGCCAGTCAGGAGGCACGAATCTATAGCAATCAGCCCCAGCATTTT.

The V and J genes are TRBV27 and TRBJ2-5, with D possibly TRBD1 on 5 matching bases. V dropped 2 bases and J dropped 7 bases, with 11 bases sitting between them. The length of the CDR3 is 13 residues. Germline V gene sequence: CDR1 MNHEY, CDR2 SMNVEV (reference sequence). CDR3 nucleotide sequence: TGTGCCAGCAGTTTACAGGGTCGGGCGACCCAGTACTTC. This encodes CASSLQGRATQYF.

This chain links TRBV6-2 or TRBV6-3 with TRBJ2-7; D possibly corresponds to TRBD1 (6 bases). The V end was cut by 8 bases, the J end by 6 bases, with 11 bases between. CDR1 is MNHEY, CDR2 SVGEGT, per germline. The CDR3 length is 11 residues. CDR3 DNA: TGTGCCAGCCCGGGACAAGGCGAGCAGTACGTC. It codes for CASPGQGEQYV.

This chain uses TRBV6-6 with TRBJ2-1; no firm D call. The CDR3 is 11 amino acids. The germline V and J ends were trimmed by 2 bases and 10 bases, with 6 bases remaining between them. Germline-derived CDR1 and CDR2 are MNHNY and SVGAGI (reference sequence). CDR3 residues: CASSYPQEQFF. The CDR3 DNA sequence: TGTGCCAGCAGTTACCCGCAGGAGCAGTTCTTC.

V gene TRBV20-1 combines with J gene TRBJ1-1, with a possible D match to TRBD1 (5 bases). The CDR3 runs 13 residues. CDR1 DFQATT and CDR2 SNEGSKA come from the germline V gene (reference sequence). V dropped 6 bases and J dropped 1 base, with 12 bases sitting between them. In nucleotides, the CDR3 is TGCAGTGCCATCCGGGGCGGGAACACTGAAGCTTTCTTT. Protein: CSAIRGGNTEAFF.

The chain employs TRBV12-3 or TRBV12-4 and TRBJ2-1; 13 bases line up with TRBD2. V shed 6 bases and J 0 bases; nucleotides not matched to a gene: 8. The CDR3 consists of 18 residues. CDR3 amino acids: CASREGTSGVSSYNEQFF. The CDR3 nucleotides are TGTGCCAGCAGAGAAGGGACTAGCGGGGTGAGCTCCTACAATGAGCAGTTCTTC.

The V gene is TRBV5-1, the J gene TRBJ2-2; D is perhaps TRBD1 (6 bases). Germline CDR1 SGHRS, CDR2 YFSETQ. Deletions cut 5 bases from V and 2 bases from J, with 10 bases between. CDR3 length: 14 amino acids. CDR3 in DNA: TGCGCCAGCAGGGACAGTTTTAACACCGGGGAGCTGTTTTTT. It encodes CASRDSFNTGELFF.

This clonotype was observed a handful of times. The chain combines TRBV12-3 or TRBV12-4 with TRBJ2-1, with D tentatively TRBD2 (6 bases). V was cut by 4 bases and J by 6 bases, with 13 bases left in between. CDR3 length equals 14 residues. The CDR3 reads CASSSTGGVNEQFF. The CDR3 DNA reads TGTGCCAGCAGTTCCACTGGCGGGGTCAATGAGCAGTTCTTC.

This clonotype occurred many times. The chain links TRBV28 to TRBJ2-7, with TRBD1 matching 7 bases. Germline-derived CDR1 and CDR2 are MDHEN and SYDVKM. The CDR3 has 13 residues. Unmatched junction bases numbered 4, after V lost 6 bases and J lost 2 bases. The CDR3 reads CASSPGQTYEQYF. The CDR3 DNA sequence: TGTGCCAGCAGCCCGGGACAGACCTACGAGCAGTACTTC.

The sample holds a few counts of this clonotype. The CDR3 reads CASSRDVGDYGYTF. In DNA, the CDR3 is TGTGCCAGCTCAAGGGACGTCGGGGACTATGGCTACACCTTC. The chain uses TRBV18 and TRBJ1-2; D might be TRBD1 (5 bases). V was shortened by 5 bases and J by 3 bases, with 13 bases between the two germline ends. Germline assignment: CDR1 KGHSH and CDR2 LQKENI. The CDR3 runs to 14 residues.

V and J are TRBV6-2 or TRBV6-3 and TRBJ2-5, with 8 bases identical to TRBD1. CDR1 is MNHEY, CDR2 SVGEGT, per germline. The CDR3 totals 13 residues. J was trimmed by 3 bases and V by 10 bases; bases with no gene match: 7. The CDR3 DNA reads as TGTGCCATAGGACAGGGTAAAGAAGAGACCCAGTACTTC. Protein product: CAIGQGKEETQYF.

A few counts support this clonotype. This rearrangement joins TRBV10-3 to TRBJ2-1; 7 positions agree with TRBD2. The junction had 4 bases not matched to a gene; V was cut back by 3 bases and J by 5 bases. The CDR3 is made up of 14 amino acids. The germline V gene has CDR1 ENHRY and CDR2 SYGVKD. CDR3 amino acids: CAISDPGGDNEQFF. The DNA of the CDR3 is TGTGCCATCAGTGACCCTGGGGGGGACAATGAGCAGTTCTTC.

This clonotype was counted ten times or more. V is TRBV3-1 and J is TRBJ2-1; the match to TRBD2 covers 7 bases. The V gene's germline CDR1 is LGHDT and CDR2 YNNKEL (reference sequence). The CDR3 is 15 residues long. J lost 2 bases, V lost 3 bases, and 4 bases had no gene match. CDR3 amino acids: CASSHVLAPYNEQFF. For the CDR3, the DNA is TGTGCCAGCAGCCATGTACTAGCGCCCTACAATGAGCAGTTCTTC.

The chain has TRBV7-9 and TRBJ2-1, with 9 bases fitting TRBD1. Germline trimming cut 5 bases from V and 7 bases from J; bases unmatched to any gene: 6. The germline gives CDR1 SEHNR, CDR2 FQNEAQ (reference sequence). This CDR3 region has 14 residues. The CDR3 sequence: CASSGWTGENEQFF. CDR3 DNA sequence: TGTGCCAGCAGCGGATGGACAGGGGAGAATGAGCAGTTCTTC.